Presented here are 8 T cell receptor beta chains from one specimen sequenced in a study of T-cell reconstitution after alpha-beta-depleted transplantation in children. TCRbeta library preparation incorporated unique molecular identifiers. TCRdb ran MiXCR on the PCR reads and lists one entry per CDR3 protein. This sample has approximately 500,000 distinct CDR3 sequences, with roughly a tenth found just once. Sequencing used PBMCs, obtained before TCRalphabeta/CD19-depleted stem cell transplant. The receptors derive from a child aged 2-15 years with inherited bone marrow failure, due to receive a stem cell transplant.

This clonotype was detected many times. V and J are TRBV7-9 and TRBJ1-6; no clear D gene. With 5 bases removed from V and 7 bases from J, the gap between germline ends came to 6 bases. The CDR3 is 12 amino acids. Germline loops: CDR1 SEHNR, CDR2 FQNEAQ (reference sequence). The chain's CDR3 is CASSRVNSPLHF. CDR3 DNA: TGTGCCAGCAGCCGGGTGAATTCACCCCTCCACTTT.

In the case of this clonotype: A much larger clone lies a single base off, so this may be a read error. This sequence joins TRBV12-3 or TRBV12-4 and TRBJ1-5, with 8 bases aligning to TRBD1. V was clipped by 5 bases and J by 8 bases; unmatched bases: 8. This CDR3 contains 14 residues. This chain's CDR3 is CASSPGQGGKPQHF. CDR3 coding DNA: TGTGCCAGCAGTCCAGGACAGGGAGGTAAGCCCCAGCATTTT.

This clonotype was counted ten times or more. The chain joins TRBV28 to TRBJ2-7, with D uncertain. The CDR3 runs 12 residues. Germline CDR1 is MDHEN and CDR2 is SYDVKM. Trimming left V 2 bases short and J 5 bases short, with 7 bases between. This chain's CDR3 is CASSLRLNEQYF. In DNA, the CDR3 is TGTGCCAGCAGTTTAAGACTGAACGAGCAGTACTTC. Together with reference TRBV28 and TRBJ2-7, the CDR3 gives the full variable domain: DVKVTQSSRYLVKRTGEKVFLECVQDMDHENMFWYRQDPGLGLRLIYFSYDVKMKEKGDIPEGYSVSREKKERFSLILESASTNQTSMYLCASSLRLNEQYFGPGTRLTVT.

This clonotype was seen many times. V gene TRBV12-3 or TRBV12-4 combines with J gene TRBJ2-7; TRBD1 agrees at 12 bases. With V trimmed by 5 bases and J by 6 bases, 8 bases remained unmatched. The CDR3 loop spans 15 amino acids. As DNA, the CDR3 is TGTGCCAGCAGTCCTGTTTGGGACAGGGGGCGCGAGCAGTACTTC. This translates into CASSPVWDRGREQYF.

This clonotype was counted many times. The rearrangement links TRBV29-1 to TRBJ1-1; TRBD1 aligns across 9 bases. This CDR3 is 16 amino acids long. Germline V gene data show CDR1 as SQVTM and CDR2 as ANQGSEA. Trimming cost V 6 bases and J 4 bases; bases outside gene matches: 15. CDR3 sequence: CSVVGDREGGRTEAFF. Written as DNA, the CDR3 is TGCAGCGTCGTTGGGGACAGGGAAGGGGGTCGCACTGAAGCTTTCTTT.

This clonotype appeared many times. The J gene is TRBJ2-5, the V gene TRBV11-2, with 8 bases aligning to TRBD2. The CDR3 totals 15 residues. Germline V gene data show CDR1 as SGHAT and CDR2 as FQNNGV. The J segment lost 4 bases and the V segment lost 1 base, leaving 5 bases of the junction unmatched. CDR3 nucleotides: TGTGCCAGCAGCTTAGGCGGGCTAGCGGGAGAGACCCAGTACTTC. Its protein product is CASSLGGLAGETQYF. The whole variable domain, remainder taken from reference TRBV11-2 and TRBJ2-5, is EAGVAQSPRYKIIEKRQSVAFWCNPISGHATLYWYQQILGQGPKLLIQFQNNGVVDDSQLPKDRFSAERLKGVDSTLKIQPAKLEDSAVYLCASSLGGLAGETQYFGPGTRLLVL.

The chain joins TRBV13 to TRBJ2-1; 7 bases are shared with TRBD2. The J segment lost 5 bases and the V segment lost 5 bases, leaving 18 bases of the junction unmatched. Germline V gene data show CDR1 as PRHDT and CDR2 as FYEKMQ (reference sequence). This CDR3 is built from 18 residues. Here the CDR3 reads CASSERTSGGFNNNEQFF. The CDR3 DNA reads TGTGCCAGCAGCGAGCGGACTAGTGGGGGGTTTAATAACAATGAGCAGTTCTTC.

This clonotype has at least ten counts. This rearrangement joins TRBV30 to TRBJ1-6, with D tentatively TRBD1 (5 bases). The CDR3 has 16 amino acids. Germline lookup yields CDR1 GTSNPN and CDR2 SVGIG (reference sequence). V shed 0 bases and J shed 0 bases, with 9 bases lying between them. The chain's CDR3 is CAWSVAGSSYNSPLHF. The CDR3 DNA reads as TGTGCCTGGAGTGTCGCAGGGAGCTCCTATAATTCACCCCTCCACTTT.